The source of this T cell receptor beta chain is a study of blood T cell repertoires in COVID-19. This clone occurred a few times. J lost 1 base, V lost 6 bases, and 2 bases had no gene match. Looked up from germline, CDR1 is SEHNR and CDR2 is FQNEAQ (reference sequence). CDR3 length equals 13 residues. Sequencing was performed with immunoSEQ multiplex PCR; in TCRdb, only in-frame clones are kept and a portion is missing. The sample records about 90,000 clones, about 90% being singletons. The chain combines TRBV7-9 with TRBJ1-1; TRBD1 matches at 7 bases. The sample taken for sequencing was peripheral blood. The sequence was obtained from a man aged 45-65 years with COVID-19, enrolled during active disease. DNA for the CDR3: TGTGCCAGCAGGGGACAGACGAACACTGAAGCTTTCTTT. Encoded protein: CASRGQTNTEAFF.